Sequencing of this T cell receptor beta chain was carried out in a study of T-cell reconstitution after alpha-beta-depleted transplantation in children. The CDR3 totals 16 residues. V was clipped by 3 bases and J by 6 bases; unmatched bases: 11. Per the germline V gene, CDR1 is SQVTM and CDR2 is ANQGSEA. This clonotype has more than one count but fewer than ten. The library targeted TCRbeta and was prepared with unique molecular identifiers. TCRdb re-called the PCR reads with MiXCR, one entry per CDR3 protein. The sample holds some 340,000 distinct CDR3 sequences, 10% seen once. This receptor was taken from a human donor who donated a stem cell graft to a child with acute lymphoblastic leukemia. The rearrangement links TRBV29-1 to TRBJ2-1, with 10 bases identical to TRBD2. This specimen was PBMCs from the stem cell graft donor, taken from the stem cell graft. The CDR3 reads CSVDLAGLAGVNEQFF. The CDR3 nucleotides are TGCAGCGTTGATCTAGCGGGGCTAGCGGGAGTCAATGAGCAGTTCTTC.